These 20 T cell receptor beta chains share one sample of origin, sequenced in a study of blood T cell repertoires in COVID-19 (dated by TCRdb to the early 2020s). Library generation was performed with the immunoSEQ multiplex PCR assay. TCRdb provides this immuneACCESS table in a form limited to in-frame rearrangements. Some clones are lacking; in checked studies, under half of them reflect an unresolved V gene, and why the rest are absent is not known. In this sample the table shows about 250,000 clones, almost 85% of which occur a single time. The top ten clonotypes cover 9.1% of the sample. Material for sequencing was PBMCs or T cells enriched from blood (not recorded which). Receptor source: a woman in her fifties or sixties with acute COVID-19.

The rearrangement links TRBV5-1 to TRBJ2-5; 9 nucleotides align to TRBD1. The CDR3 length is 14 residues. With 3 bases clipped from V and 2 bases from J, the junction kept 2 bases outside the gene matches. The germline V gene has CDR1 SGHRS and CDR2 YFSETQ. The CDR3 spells CASSSTGGQETQYF. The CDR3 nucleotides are TGCGCCAGCAGCTCGACAGGGGGTCAAGAGACCCAGTACTTC.

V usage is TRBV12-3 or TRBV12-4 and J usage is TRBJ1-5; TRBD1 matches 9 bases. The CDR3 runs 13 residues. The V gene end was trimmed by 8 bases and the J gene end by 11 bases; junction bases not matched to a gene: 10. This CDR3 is CASEVTGGSTQHF. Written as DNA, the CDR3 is TGTGCCAGCGAGGTGACAGGGGGGTCGACCCAGCATTTT.

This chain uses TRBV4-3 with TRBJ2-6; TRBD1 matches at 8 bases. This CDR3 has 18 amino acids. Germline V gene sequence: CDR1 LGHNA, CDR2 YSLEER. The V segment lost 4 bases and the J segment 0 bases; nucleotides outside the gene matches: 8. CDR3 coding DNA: TGCGCCAGCAGCCGTACCACAGGGGGTGTCTCTGGGGCCAACGTCCTGACTTTC. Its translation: CASSRTTGGVSGANVLTF.

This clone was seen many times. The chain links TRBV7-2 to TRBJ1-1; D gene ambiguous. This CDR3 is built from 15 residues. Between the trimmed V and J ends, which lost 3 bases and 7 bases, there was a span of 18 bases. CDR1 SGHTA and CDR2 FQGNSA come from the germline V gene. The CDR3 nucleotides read TGTGCCAGCAGCTTCAGGTTCGGCGTCAGCCTTGAAGCTTTCTTT. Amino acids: CASSFRFGVSLEAFF.

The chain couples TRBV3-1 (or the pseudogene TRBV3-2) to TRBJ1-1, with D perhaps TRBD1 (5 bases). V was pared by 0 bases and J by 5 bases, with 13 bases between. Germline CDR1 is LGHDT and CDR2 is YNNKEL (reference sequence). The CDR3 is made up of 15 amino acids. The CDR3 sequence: CASSQDPGGWTEAFF. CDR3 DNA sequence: TGTGCCAGCAGCCAAGATCCGGGGGGTTGGACTGAAGCTTTCTTT.

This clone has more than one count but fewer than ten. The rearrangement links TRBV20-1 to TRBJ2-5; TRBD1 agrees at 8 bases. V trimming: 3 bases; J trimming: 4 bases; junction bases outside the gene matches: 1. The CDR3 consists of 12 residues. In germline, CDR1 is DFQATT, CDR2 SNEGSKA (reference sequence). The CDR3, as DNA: TGCAGTGCTAGTGACAGGGGAGAGACCCAGTACTTC. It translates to CSASDRGETQYF.

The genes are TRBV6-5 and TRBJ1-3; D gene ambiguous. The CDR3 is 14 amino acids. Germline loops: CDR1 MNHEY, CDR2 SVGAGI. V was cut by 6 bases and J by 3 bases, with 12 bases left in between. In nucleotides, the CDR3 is TGTGCCAGCAGCTCCCCCCTCTTTGGAAACACCATATATTTT. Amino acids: CASSSPLFGNTIYF.

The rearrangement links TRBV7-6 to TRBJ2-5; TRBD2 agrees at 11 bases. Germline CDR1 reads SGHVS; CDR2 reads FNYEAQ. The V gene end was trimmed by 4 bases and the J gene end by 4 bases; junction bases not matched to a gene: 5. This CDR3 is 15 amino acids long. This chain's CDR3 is CASSYNLAGGETQYF. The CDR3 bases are TGTGCCAGCAGCTACAATCTAGCGGGGGGAGAGACCCAGTACTTC.

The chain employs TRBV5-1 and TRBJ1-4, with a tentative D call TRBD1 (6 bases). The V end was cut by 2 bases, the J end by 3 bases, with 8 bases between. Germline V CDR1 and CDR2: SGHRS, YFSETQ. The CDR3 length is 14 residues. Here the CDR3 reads CASSFQGSNEKLFF. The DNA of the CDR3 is TGCGCCAGCAGCTTCCAGGGGTCTAATGAAAAACTGTTTTTT.

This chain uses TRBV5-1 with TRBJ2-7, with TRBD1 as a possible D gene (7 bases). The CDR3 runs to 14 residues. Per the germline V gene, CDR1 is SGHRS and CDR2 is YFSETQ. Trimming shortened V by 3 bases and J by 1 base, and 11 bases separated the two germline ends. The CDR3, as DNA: TGCGCCAGCAGCTCGCGGGACAGTTCCTACGAGCAGTACTTC. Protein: CASSSRDSSYEQYF.

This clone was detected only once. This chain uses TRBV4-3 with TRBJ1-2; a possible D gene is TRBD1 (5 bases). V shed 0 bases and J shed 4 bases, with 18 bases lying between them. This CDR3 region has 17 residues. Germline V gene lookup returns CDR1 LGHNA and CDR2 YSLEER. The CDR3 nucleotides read TGCGCCAGCAGCCAAGACAGGGCCTCCGGGCCCGTCTATGGCTACACCTTC. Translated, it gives CASSQDRASGPVYGYTF.

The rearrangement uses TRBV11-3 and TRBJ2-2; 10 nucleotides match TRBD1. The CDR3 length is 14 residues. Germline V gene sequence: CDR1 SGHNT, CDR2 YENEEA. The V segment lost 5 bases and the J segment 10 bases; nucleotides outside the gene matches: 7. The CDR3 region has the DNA TGTGCCAGCAGCCCCGGACAGGGGGGCGAGGAGCTGTTTTTT. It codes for CASSPGQGGEELFF.

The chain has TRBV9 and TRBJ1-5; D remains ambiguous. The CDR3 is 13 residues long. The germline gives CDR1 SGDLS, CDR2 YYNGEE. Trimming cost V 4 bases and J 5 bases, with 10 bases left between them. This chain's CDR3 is CASSLSPDQPQHF. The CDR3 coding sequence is TGTGCCAGCAGCTTATCCCCGGATCAGCCCCAGCATTTT. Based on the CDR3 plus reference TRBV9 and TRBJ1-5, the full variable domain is DSGVTQTPKHLITATGQRVTLRCSPRSGDLSVYWYQQSLDQGLQFLIQYYNGEERAKGNILERFSAQQFPDLHSELNLSSLELGDSALYFCASSLSPDQPQHFGDGTRLSIL.

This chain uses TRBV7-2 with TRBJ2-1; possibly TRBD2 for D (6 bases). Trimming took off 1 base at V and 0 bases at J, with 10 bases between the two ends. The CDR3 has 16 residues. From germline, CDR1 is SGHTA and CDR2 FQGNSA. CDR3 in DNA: TGTGCCAGCAGCTTAGGGGGGGTTAGCTCCTACAATGAGCAGTTCTTC. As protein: CASSLGGVSSYNEQFF.

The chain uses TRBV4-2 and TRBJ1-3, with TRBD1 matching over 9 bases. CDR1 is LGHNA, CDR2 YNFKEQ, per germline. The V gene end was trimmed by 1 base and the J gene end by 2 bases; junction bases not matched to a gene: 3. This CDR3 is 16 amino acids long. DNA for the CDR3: TGTGCCAGCAGCCAAGGGGACAGGGTGGCTGGAAACACCATATATTTT. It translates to CASSQGDRVAGNTIYF.

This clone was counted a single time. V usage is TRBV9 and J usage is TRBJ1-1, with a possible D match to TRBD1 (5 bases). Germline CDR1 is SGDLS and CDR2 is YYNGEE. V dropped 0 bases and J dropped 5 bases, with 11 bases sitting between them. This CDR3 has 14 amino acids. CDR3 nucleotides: TGTGCCAGCAGCGTAGCCAGGGCGGGAACTGAAGCTTTCTTT. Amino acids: CASSVARAGTEAFF.

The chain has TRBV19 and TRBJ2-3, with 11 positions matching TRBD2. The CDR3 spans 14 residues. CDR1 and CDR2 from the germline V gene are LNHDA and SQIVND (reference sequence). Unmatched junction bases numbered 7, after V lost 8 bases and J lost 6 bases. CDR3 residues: CASGASGGTDTQYF. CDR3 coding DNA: TGTGCCAGTGGGGCTAGCGGGGGGACCGATACGCAGTATTTT.

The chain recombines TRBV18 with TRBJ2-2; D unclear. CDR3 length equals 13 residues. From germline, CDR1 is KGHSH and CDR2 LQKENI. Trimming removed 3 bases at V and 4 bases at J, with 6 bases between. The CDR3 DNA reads TGTGCCAGCTCACCCTCCTCCACCGGGGAGCTGTTTTTT. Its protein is CASSPSSTGELFF.

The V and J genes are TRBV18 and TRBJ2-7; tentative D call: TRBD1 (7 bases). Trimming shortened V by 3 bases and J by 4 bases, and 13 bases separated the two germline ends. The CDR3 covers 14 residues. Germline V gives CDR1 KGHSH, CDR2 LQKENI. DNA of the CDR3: TGTGCCAGCTCACCCGCAGGGGGAGGATACGAGCAGTACTTC. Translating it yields CASSPAGGGYEQYF.

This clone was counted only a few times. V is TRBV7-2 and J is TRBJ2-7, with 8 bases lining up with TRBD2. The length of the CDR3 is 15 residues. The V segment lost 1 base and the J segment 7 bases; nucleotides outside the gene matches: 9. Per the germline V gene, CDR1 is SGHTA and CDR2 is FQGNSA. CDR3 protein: CASSLGQRGRQEQYF. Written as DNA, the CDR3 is TGTGCCAGCAGCTTAGGTCAGCGGGGGCGTCAGGAGCAGTACTTC.